The rows below give T cell receptor beta chains drawn from one sample of a study of T cells in Graves' hyperthyroidism and ophthalmopathy. TCRdb analysed the multiplex PCR reads with MiXCR anew, one entry per CDR3 protein. The data show around 600,000 distinct CDR3 sequences, 45% seen once. Sequenced sample: peripheral blood or thyroid tissue (not recorded which). The receptor source for this set is an adult man with Graves' disease, either hyperthyroidism or ophthalmopathy (not recorded which). CDR3s leave out the opening cysteine and the closing phenylalanine or tryptophan.

TRBV10-3	TRBJ2-6	ASSASRSGANVLT
TRBV10-3	TRBJ1-1	ATEPGPGGTEAF
TRBV7-9	TRBJ1-5	ASSLGFQYNQPQH
TRBV7-2	TRBJ2-5	ASSKTSGNQETQY
TRBV20-1	TRBJ1-5	SASTGSLNQPQH
TRBV2	TRBJ1-3	ASKFNRVIGNTIY
TRBV20-1	TRBJ2-5	SARLGDQY
TRBV12-3/TRBV12-4	TRBJ2-2	ASSLAGFTGELL
TRBV7-2	TRBJ1-2	ASSFKGDYGYT
TRBV29-1	TRBJ2-5	SVVGTASETQY
TRBV3-1	TRBJ2-5	ASSQDLLAGQETQY